This is a list of T cell receptor beta chains from one sample in a study of blood T cell repertoires in COVID-19. Produced via immunoSEQ multiplex PCR; TCRdb's table is partial and in-frame only. The table records about 62,000 clones, 80% to 90% of them present only once. Sequencing was done on a sample of peripheral blood. The receptors stem from a woman aged 55 to 70 with COVID-19, enrolled during active disease. The conserved cysteine and the conserved F or W are not part of the CDR3 here.

>TRBJ1-2|TRBV7-9
ASSLSGRHSYGYT
>TRBJ2-7|TRBV11-2
ASSLDFYEQY
>TRBJ1-4|TRBV4-1
ASSRESGGTTDEKLF
>TRBJ2-1|TRBV5-1
ASSSLRTSGSDEQF
>TRBJ1-4|TRBV30
AWSVGHSEKLF
>TRBJ1-1|TRBV19
ASTRTGGADTEAF
>TRBJ2-2|TRBV6-4
ASSEFQGTGELF
>TRBJ1-5|TRBV9
ASSVSGLAQPQH
>TRBJ1-3|TRBV6-5
ASSYYGGSGNTIY
>TRBJ2-3|TRBV5-1
ASSRETRADTQY
>TRBJ1-4|TRBV29-1
SVGAGPSPNEKLF
>TRBJ1-2|TRBV30
AWSVLRESNYGYT
>TRBJ2-7|TRBV7-2
ASSLEQSYEQY
>TRBJ2-7|TRBV5-4
ASSLGLAGAEQY
>TRBJ1-5|TRBV6-5
ASSYRSGGSNQPQH
>TRBJ2-1|TRBV28
ASSFTRTSGSSEQF
>TRBJ1-2|TRBV24-1
ATSDPSTGLGGYT
>TRBJ2-1|TRBV28
ASSLYYGSEQF
>TRBJ2-5|TRBV5-1
ASSLRGGQETQY
>TRBJ1-2|TRBV29-1
SVDPGSILYGYT
>TRBJ1-6|TRBV30
AWSVRGGTSSPLH
>TRBJ2-7|TRBV29-1
GANRGPEQY
>TRBJ2-2|TRBV6-6
ASSYFTGGNGELF
>TRBJ1-1|TRBV7-8
ASSLGRLLKNTEAF
>TRBJ2-3|TRBV2
ASSSERERNTQY
>TRBJ1-1|TRBV18
ASSPTRDRNTEAF
>TRBJ1-1|TRBV18
ASSPKTGVMNTEAF
>TRBJ1-5|TRBV7-9
ASSPGSNQPQH
>TRBJ1-5|TRBV10-3
AISVQGDNQPQH
>TRBJ1-5|TRBV4-1
ASSPLGTGADQPQH
>TRBJ2-1|TRBV25-1
ASRGGGGVYNEQF
>TRBJ2-1|TRBV3-1/TRBV3-2
ASSLGQLADTDNEQF
>TRBJ1-1|TRBV12-5
ASGARDRVNTEAF
>TRBJ2-3|TRBV13
ASSLRDRATDTQY
>TRBJ2-5|TRBV10-3
AISGPIGREGLEVETQY
>TRBJ1-5|TRBV7-2
ASSLRRGQPQH
>TRBJ1-4|TRBV30
AWSVGTGRNEKLF
>TRBJ1-1|TRBV3-1/TRBV3-2
ASSQAGMNTEAF
>TRBJ2-5|TRBV6-2/TRBV6-3
ASSLGAGAQY
>TRBJ2-7|TRBV6-5
ASSYSAGGPGEQY
>TRBJ2-7|TRBV19
ASSRQGIYEQY